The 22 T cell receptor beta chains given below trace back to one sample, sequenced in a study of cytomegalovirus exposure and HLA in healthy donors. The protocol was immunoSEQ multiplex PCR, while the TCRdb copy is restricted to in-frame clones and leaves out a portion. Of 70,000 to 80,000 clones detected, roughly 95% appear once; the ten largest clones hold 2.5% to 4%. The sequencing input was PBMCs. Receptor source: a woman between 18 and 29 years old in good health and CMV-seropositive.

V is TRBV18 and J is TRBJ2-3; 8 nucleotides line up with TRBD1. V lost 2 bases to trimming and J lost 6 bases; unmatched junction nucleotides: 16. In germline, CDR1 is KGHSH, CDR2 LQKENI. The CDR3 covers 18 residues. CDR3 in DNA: TGTGCCAGCTCACCAGGACAGGGTCTCGGGCGCTACGGCGATACGCAGTATTTT. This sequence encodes CASSPGQGLGRYGDTQYF.

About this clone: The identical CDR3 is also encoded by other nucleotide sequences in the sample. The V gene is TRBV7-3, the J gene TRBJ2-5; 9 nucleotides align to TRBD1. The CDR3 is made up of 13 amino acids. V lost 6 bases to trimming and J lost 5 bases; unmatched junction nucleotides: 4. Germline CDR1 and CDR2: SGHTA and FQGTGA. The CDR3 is CASSFTGGETQYF. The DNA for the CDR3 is TGTGCCAGCAGTTTTACAGGGGGCGAGACCCAGTACTTC.

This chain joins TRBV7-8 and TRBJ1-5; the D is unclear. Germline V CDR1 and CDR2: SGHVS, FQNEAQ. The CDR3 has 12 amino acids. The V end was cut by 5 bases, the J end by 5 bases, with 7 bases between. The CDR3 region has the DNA TGTGCCAGCAGCCGCGGGGATCAGCCCCAGCATTTT. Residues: CASSRGDQPQHF.

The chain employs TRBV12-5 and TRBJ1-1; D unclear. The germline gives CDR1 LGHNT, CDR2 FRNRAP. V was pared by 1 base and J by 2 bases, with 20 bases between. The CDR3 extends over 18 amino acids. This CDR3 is CASGLGVVAGNPNTEAFF. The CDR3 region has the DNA TGTGCTAGTGGTTTGGGGGTAGTGGCAGGTAACCCTAACACTGAAGCTTTCTTT.

CDR3 in DNA: TGCGCCAGCAGCCAAGATAGGAGGGTTGACGGCTACACCTTC. Its translation is CASSQDRRVDGYTF. The gene calls are TRBV4-3 and TRBJ1-2; D remains ambiguous. The V gene's germline CDR1 is LGHNA and CDR2 YSLEER. CDR3 length: 14 amino acids. V was shortened by 0 bases and J by 8 bases, with 13 bases between the two germline ends.

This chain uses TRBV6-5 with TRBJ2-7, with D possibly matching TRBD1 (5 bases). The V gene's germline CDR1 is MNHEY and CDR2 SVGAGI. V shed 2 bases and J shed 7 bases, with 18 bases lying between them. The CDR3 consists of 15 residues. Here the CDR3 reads CASSYTREGSREQYF. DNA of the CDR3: TGTGCCAGCAGTTACACCAGGGAAGGGTCAAGGGAGCAGTACTTC.

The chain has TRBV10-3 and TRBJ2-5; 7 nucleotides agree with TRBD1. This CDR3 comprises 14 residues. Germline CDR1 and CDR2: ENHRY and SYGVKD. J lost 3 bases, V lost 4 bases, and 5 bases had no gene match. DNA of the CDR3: TGTGCCATCAGTGCGGGGACAGAGAAAGAGACCCAGTACTTC. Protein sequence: CAISAGTEKETQYF.

CDR3 nucleotides: TGTGCCAGCAGCTTTAGTGACAGGGTGTATGAAAAACTGTTTTTT. This gives the protein CASSFSDRVYEKLFF. V gene TRBV7-2 combines with J gene TRBJ1-4, with 7 bases fitting TRBD1. Germline CDR1 reads SGHTA; CDR2 reads FQGNSA. J lost 6 bases, V lost 3 bases, and 7 bases had no gene match. The CDR3 spans 15 residues.

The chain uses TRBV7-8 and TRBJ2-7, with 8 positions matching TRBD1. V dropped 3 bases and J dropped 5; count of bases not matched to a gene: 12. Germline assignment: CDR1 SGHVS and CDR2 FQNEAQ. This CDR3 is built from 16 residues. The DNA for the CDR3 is TGTGCCAGCAGCTTCGGTGGGGGGACAGGCCTGGACGAGCAGTACTTC. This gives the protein CASSFGGGTGLDEQYF.

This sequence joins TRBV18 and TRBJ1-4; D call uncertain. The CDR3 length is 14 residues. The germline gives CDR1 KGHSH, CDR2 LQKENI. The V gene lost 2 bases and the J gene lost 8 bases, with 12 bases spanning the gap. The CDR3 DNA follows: TGTGCCAGCTCACCAACCCCATCGAGGGAAAAACTGTTTTTT. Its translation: CASSPTPSREKLFF.

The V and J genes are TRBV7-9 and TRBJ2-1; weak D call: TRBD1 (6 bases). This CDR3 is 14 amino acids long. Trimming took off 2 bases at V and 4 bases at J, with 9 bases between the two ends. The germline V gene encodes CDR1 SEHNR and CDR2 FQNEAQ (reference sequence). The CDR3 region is CASSLPGDYNEQFF. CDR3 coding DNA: TGTGCCAGCAGCTTACCAGGGGATTACAATGAGCAGTTCTTC.

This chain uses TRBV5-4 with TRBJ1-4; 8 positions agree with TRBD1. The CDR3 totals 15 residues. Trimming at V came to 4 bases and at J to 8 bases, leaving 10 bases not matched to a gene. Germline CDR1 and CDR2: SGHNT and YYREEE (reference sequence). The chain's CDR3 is CASSRRQGPREKLFF. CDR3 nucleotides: TGTGCCAGCAGCAGAAGACAGGGGCCAAGGGAAAAACTGTTTTTT.

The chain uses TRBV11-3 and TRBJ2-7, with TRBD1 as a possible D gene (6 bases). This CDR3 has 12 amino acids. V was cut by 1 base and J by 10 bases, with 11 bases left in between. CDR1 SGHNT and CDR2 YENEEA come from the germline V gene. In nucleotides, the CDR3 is TGTGCCAGCAGCTTAGGACAGGCTGAACAGTACTTC. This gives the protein CASSLGQAEQYF.

DNA for the CDR3: TGTGCCGTCTCGTCTGGGACTAGCGGATACTACGAGCAGTACTTC. Translated: CAVSSGTSGYYEQYF. This chain uses TRBV15 with TRBJ2-7; 11 nucleotides match TRBD2. The trim removed 11 bases at V and 3 bases at J, leaving 12 bases unmatched. The CDR3 totals 15 residues. The germline gives CDR1 LNHNV, CDR2 YYDKDF (reference sequence).

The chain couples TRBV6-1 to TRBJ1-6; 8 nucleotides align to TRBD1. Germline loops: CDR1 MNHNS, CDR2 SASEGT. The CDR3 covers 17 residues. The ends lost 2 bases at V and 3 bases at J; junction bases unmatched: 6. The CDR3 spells CASSEYGQGYYNSPLHF. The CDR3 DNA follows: TGTGCCAGCAGTGAATATGGACAGGGTTACTATAATTCACCCCTCCACTTT.

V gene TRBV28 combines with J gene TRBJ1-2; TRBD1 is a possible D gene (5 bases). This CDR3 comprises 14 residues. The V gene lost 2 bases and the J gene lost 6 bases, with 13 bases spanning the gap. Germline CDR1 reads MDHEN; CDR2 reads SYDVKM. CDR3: CASSLISGDDGYTF. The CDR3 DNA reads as TGTGCCAGCAGTTTAATCTCGGGGGATGATGGCTACACCTTC.

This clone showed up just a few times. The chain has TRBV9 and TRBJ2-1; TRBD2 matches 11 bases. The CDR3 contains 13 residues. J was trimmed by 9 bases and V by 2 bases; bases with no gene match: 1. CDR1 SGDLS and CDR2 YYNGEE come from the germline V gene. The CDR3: CASSVTSGGEQFF. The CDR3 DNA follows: TGTGCCAGCAGCGTTACTAGCGGGGGTGAGCAGTTCTTC. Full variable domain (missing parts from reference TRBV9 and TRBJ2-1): DSGVTQTPKHLITATGQRVTLRCSPRSGDLSVYWYQQSLDQGLQFLIQYYNGEERAKGNILERFSAQQFPDLHSELNLSSLELGDSALYFCASSVTSGGEQFFGPGTRLTVL.

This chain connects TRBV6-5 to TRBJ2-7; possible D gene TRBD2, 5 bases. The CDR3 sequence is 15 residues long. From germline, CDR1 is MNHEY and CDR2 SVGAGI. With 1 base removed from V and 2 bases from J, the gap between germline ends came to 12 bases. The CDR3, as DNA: TGTGCCAGCAGTTACTTGGCCGAAGCGGCCTACGAGCAGTACTTC. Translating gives CASSYLAEAAYEQYF.

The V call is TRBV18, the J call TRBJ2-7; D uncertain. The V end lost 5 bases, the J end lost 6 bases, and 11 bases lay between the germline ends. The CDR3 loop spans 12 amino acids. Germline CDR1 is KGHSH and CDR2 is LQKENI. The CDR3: CASSEALSEQYF. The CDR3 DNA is TGTGCCAGCTCAGAAGCATTGAGCGAGCAGTACTTC. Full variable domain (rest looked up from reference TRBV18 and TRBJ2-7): NAGVMQNPRHLVRRRGQEARLRCSPMKGHSHVYWYRQLPEEGLKFMVYLQKENIIDESGMPKERFSAEFPKEGPSILRIQQVVRGDSAAYFCASSEALSEQYFGPGTRLTVT.

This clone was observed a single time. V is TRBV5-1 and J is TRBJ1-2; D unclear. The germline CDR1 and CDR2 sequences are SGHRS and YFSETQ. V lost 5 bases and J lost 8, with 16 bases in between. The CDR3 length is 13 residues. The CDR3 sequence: CASRVGQEGGYTF. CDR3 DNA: TGCGCCAGCAGGGTTGGCCAGGAAGGAGGCTACACCTTC.

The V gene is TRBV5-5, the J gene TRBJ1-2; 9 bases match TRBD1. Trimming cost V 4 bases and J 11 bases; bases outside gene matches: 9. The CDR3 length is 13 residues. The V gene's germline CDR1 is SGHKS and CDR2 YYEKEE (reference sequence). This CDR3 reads CASSDWDRAAYTF. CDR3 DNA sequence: TGTGCCAGCAGCGATTGGGACAGGGCAGCGTACACCTTC.

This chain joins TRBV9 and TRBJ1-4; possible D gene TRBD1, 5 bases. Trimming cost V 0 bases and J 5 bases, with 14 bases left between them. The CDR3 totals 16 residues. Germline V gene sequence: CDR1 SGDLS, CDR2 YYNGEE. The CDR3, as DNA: TGTGCCAGCAGCGTAGGTTCAACAGGCTCAAATGAAAAACTGTTTTTT. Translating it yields CASSVGSTGSNEKLFF.